A single sample is the source of the 23 T cell receptor beta chains below, sequenced in a study of molecular identifiers for immune sequencing clone quantification. TCRdb redid the calling of the PCR reads with MiXCR, one entry per CDR3 protein. Here the sample spans around 86,000 distinct CDR3 sequences, 15% to 20% being singletons. Sequencing was performed on naive CD8+ T cells from blood, with Jurkat cell RNA spiked in. Subset in this sample: FACS-sorted CD8+CD4-CCR7+CD45RA+ naive T cells. These receptors all stem from a human donor in good health. Some libraries in this study had Jurkat cell RNA spiked in.

A single count supports this clonotype. The CDR3 loop is CASSQDWEQPYEQYF. In DNA, the CDR3 is TGCGCCAGCAGCCAAGATTGGGAACAGCCATACGAGCAGTACTTC. The chain has TRBV4-1 and TRBJ2-7; D gene ambiguous. The CDR3 runs to 15 residues. Between the trimmed V and J ends, which lost 0 bases and 4 bases, there was a span of 13 bases. Per the germline V gene, CDR1 is MGHRA and CDR2 is YSYEKL.

In its sample, this clonotype was seen a few times. Given a much more abundant clone one base away, this may be a read error. This chain connects TRBV28 to TRBJ1-1, with D possibly matching TRBD1 (5 bases). Germline V gene sequence: CDR1 MDHEN, CDR2 SYDVKM. The CDR3 contains 13 residues. The CDR3 is CACSSRGDTEAFF. The CDR3 coding sequence is TGTGCCTGCAGTTCGAGGGGTGACACTGAAGCTTTCTTT.

This clonotype was picked up many times. The chain combines TRBV30 with TRBJ1-6; D is unresolved. The CDR3 consists of 15 residues. V shed 0 bases and J shed 7 bases, with 13 bases lying between them. Germline lookup yields CDR1 GTSNPN and CDR2 SVGIG (reference sequence). The DNA of the CDR3 is TGTGCCTGGAGTGTACTCGGAGCGATGAATTCACCCCTCCACTTT. This translates into CAWSVLGAMNSPLHF.

At least ten counts were recorded for this clonotype. This rearrangement joins TRBV29-1 to TRBJ1-1, with TRBD1 matching 10 bases. This CDR3 region has 14 residues. Germline CDR1 reads SQVTM; CDR2 reads ANQGSEA. V was clipped by 7 bases and J by 1 base; unmatched bases: 6. This CDR3 reads CSGSGTGENTEAFF. DNA of the CDR3: TGCAGCGGTTCCGGGACAGGGGAGAACACTGAAGCTTTCTTT.

This clonotype was counted many times. The chain carries TRBV9 and TRBJ2-5; D gene ambiguous. The germline V gene has CDR1 SGDLS and CDR2 YYNGEE. V dropped 0 bases and J dropped 5 bases, with 14 bases sitting between them. This CDR3 contains 15 residues. As DNA, the CDR3 is TGTGCCAGCAGCGTAGGATTCGGGTACGGGGAGACCCAGTACTTC. This sequence encodes CASSVGFGYGETQYF.

The rearrangement links TRBV4-1 to TRBJ1-4; tentatively, D is TRBD1 (5 bases). The CDR3 is made up of 15 amino acids. Trimming stripped 4 bases from V and 7 bases from J, with 16 bases between. Germline CDR1 reads MGHRA; CDR2 reads YSYEKL. The CDR3 sequence: CASSPDVGGVEKLFF. The CDR3 coding sequence is TGCGCCAGCAGCCCGGACGTCGGGGGTGTTGAAAAACTGTTTTTT.

This clonotype was counted ten times or more. The chain combines TRBV9 with TRBJ1-1; 7 positions agree with TRBD1. This CDR3 is built from 15 residues. Trimming cost V 5 bases and J 3 bases; bases outside gene matches: 10. Germline V gives CDR1 SGDLS, CDR2 YYNGEE. The CDR3 reads CASSDEGAPDTEAFF. The CDR3, as DNA: TGTGCCAGCAGTGATGAGGGGGCGCCGGACACTGAAGCTTTCTTT.

In this sample, this clonotype turned up many times. The J gene is TRBJ2-3, the V gene TRBV7-6; D is perhaps TRBD1 (5 bases). In germline, CDR1 is SGHVS, CDR2 FNYEAQ. The V end was cut by 5 bases, the J end by 1 base, with 10 bases between. This CDR3 contains 14 residues. Here the CDR3 reads CASSQGQGTDTQYF. The CDR3 DNA sequence: TGTGCCAGCAGCCAAGGACAAGGCACAGATACGCAGTATTTT.

The V call is TRBV3-1, the J call TRBJ2-3; 10 bases align to TRBD2. The germline CDR1 and CDR2 sequences are LGHDT and YNNKEL (reference sequence). The V segment lost 0 bases and the J segment 1 base; nucleotides outside the gene matches: 10. The CDR3 runs to 19 residues. CDR3 amino acids: CASSQDPIEGTSGTDTQYF. In DNA form, the CDR3 reads TGTGCCAGCAGCCAAGATCCCATTGAGGGGACTAGCGGCACAGATACGCAGTATTTT.

This clonotype was seen more than once but under ten times. The rearrangement joins TRBV6-2 or TRBV6-3 to TRBJ2-7; D uncertain. The CDR3 length is 13 residues. Between the trimmed V and J ends, which lost 2 bases and 2 bases, there was a span of 7 bases. The germline V gene has CDR1 MNHEY and CDR2 SVGEGT. The CDR3 here is CASSYTDPYEQYF. Written as DNA, the CDR3 is TGTGCCAGCAGTTACACAGATCCCTACGAGCAGTACTTC.

This clonotype showed up many times. The chain uses TRBV27 and TRBJ2-3; 10 positions agree with TRBD2. The V gene end was trimmed by 6 bases and the J gene end by 4 bases; junction bases not matched to a gene: 4. This CDR3 comprises 14 residues. CDR1 and CDR2 from the germline V gene are MNHEY and SMNVEV (reference sequence). The CDR3 loop reads CASSPAGGADTQYF. The CDR3 nucleotides read TGTGCCAGCAGCCCAGCGGGAGGGGCAGATACGCAGTATTTT.

Remarks on this clonotype: A read error is possible here, since a much larger clone lies one base away. The chain uses TRBV19 and TRBJ2-5, with D possibly being TRBD2 (5 bases). This CDR3 has 14 amino acids. Germline-derived CDR1 and CDR2 are LNHDA and SQIVND (reference sequence). DNA for the CDR3: TGTGCCAGTAGTATAGAAGGGCTTGGGGAGACCCAGCACTTC. The encoded protein is CASSIEGLGETQHF. The variable domain in full, completed from reference TRBV19 and TRBJ2-5, reads DGGITQSPKYLFRKEGQNVTLSCEQNLNHDAMYWYRQDPGQGLRLIYYSQIVNDFQKGDIAEGYSVSREKKESFPLTVTSAQKNPTAFYLCASSIEGLGETQHFGPGTRLLVL.

The chain uses TRBV5-1 and TRBJ1-2; D gene ambiguous. The germline gives CDR1 SGHRS, CDR2 YFSETQ. Trimming removed 0 bases from V and 0 bases from J, with 6 bases in between. The CDR3 contains 14 residues. CDR3 sequence (DNA): TGCGCCAGCAGCTTGGGGACGGCTAACTATGGCTACACCTTC. Translation gives CASSLGTANYGYTF.

This clonotype came up many times. The rearrangement joins TRBV28 to TRBJ2-7; D is perhaps TRBD2 (6 bases). Germline assignment: CDR1 MDHEN and CDR2 SYDVKM. The CDR3 is 15 amino acids. Trimming removed 3 bases from V and 2 bases from J, with 14 bases in between. The CDR3 spells CASSFFSGQTYEQYF. The CDR3 bases are TGTGCCAGCAGTTTTTTTAGCGGTCAGACCTACGAGCAGTACTTC. The full variable domain, completed using reference TRBV28 and TRBJ2-7, is DVKVTQSSRYLVKRTGEKVFLECVQDMDHENMFWYRQDPGLGLRLIYFSYDVKMKEKGDIPEGYSVSREKKERFSLILESASTNQTSMYLCASSFFSGQTYEQYFGPGTRLTVT.

This clonotype has at least ten counts. This chain links TRBV7-9 with TRBJ2-7; 9 nucleotides agree with TRBD1. Trimming took 2 bases from V and 5 from J; bases not matched to a gene: 10. The germline V gene has CDR1 SEHNR and CDR2 FQNEAQ (reference sequence). The CDR3 loop spans 16 amino acids. The CDR3 DNA sequence: TGTGCCAGCAGCTTAATCCCCGGGACAGGGTTCCACGAGCAGTACTTC. Translating it yields CASSLIPGTGFHEQYF.

About this clonotype itself: Being one base from a much bigger clone, this may be a read error. Here the CDR3 DNA reads TGCAGTGCTAGAGATACGGGCCAATATAACTACGAGCAGTGCTTC. Residues: CSARDTGQYNYEQCF. The rearrangement uses TRBV20-1 and TRBJ2-7; D is undetermined. CDR3 size: 15 residues. Germline V gene lookup returns CDR1 DFQATT and CDR2 SNEGSKA (reference sequence).

This clonotype showed up many times. The chain carries TRBV27 and TRBJ2-3, with D uncertain. The V gene's germline CDR1 is MNHEY and CDR2 SMNVEV (reference sequence). The CDR3 is made up of 12 amino acids. The V gene lost 4 bases and the J gene lost 2 bases, with 4 bases spanning the gap. This chain's CDR3 is CASSSTTDTQYF. The CDR3 coding sequence is TGTGCCAGCAGTTCCACCACAGATACGCAGTATTTT.

In this sample, this clonotype turned up once. A single base separates this from a much larger clone, so it may be a read error. This is likely a read error, given that the CDR3 carries no conserved phenylalanine or tryptophan at its end. The chain uses TRBV19 and TRBJ1-1; 7 nucleotides line up with TRBD1. V lost 6 bases, J lost 5 bases, and 12 bases stayed unmatched. This CDR3 region has 15 residues. The germline V gene has CDR1 LNHDA and CDR2 SQIVND (reference sequence). This CDR3 reads CASSPGGGWGTEAFL. CDR3 DNA sequence: TGTGCCAGTAGCCCAGGAGGGGGCTGGGGGACTGAAGCTTTCCTT.

This clonotype appeared many times. The chain employs TRBV18 and TRBJ1-1, with a tentative D call TRBD1 (5 bases). Germline V gene sequence: CDR1 KGHSH, CDR2 LQKENI. V lost 0 bases and J lost 4, with 9 bases in between. The CDR3 is 14 residues long. The CDR3 sequence: CASSPPGVSTEAFF. For the CDR3, the DNA is TGTGCCAGCTCACCACCAGGGGTGAGCACTGAAGCTTTCTTT.

This clonotype appeared a few times. The chain carries TRBV9 and TRBJ2-5; 12 bases align to TRBD2. The length of the CDR3 is 15 residues. Germline values: CDR1 SGDLS, CDR2 YYNGEE. The V and J ends lost 0 bases and 3 bases, in that order; junction bases with no gene match: 0. This CDR3 reads CASSVASGGEETQYF. The CDR3 DNA reads TGTGCCAGCAGCGTAGCTAGCGGGGGGGAAGAGACCCAGTACTTC.

Many counts were recorded for this clonotype. The chain joins TRBV6-5 to TRBJ1-4; 7 bases match TRBD1. Losses at the gene ends were 4 bases for V and 4 bases for J; bases not matched to a gene: 3. The CDR3 length is 14 residues. Germline loops: CDR1 MNHEY, CDR2 SVGAGI. The CDR3 spells CASSSGTVNEKLFF. In nucleotides, the CDR3 is TGTGCCAGCAGTTCCGGGACAGTTAATGAAAAACTGTTTTTT.

On this clonotype itself: This clone may be a read error of a much larger clone one base away. The genes are TRBV12-3 or TRBV12-4 and TRBJ2-1; tentative D call: TRBD1 (7 bases). The CDR3 has 15 amino acids. The CDR3 DNA reads TGTGCCAGCAGTTTAACTGGAGGGGGCCACAATGGGCAGTTCTTC. Protein sequence: CASSLTGGGHNGQFF.

Ten or more counts support this clonotype. V usage is TRBV6-2 or TRBV6-3 and J usage is TRBJ2-3, with D perhaps matching TRBD2 (5 bases). Germline-derived CDR1 and CDR2 are MNHEY and SVGEGT. The CDR3 loop spans 13 amino acids. With 0 bases removed from V and 5 bases from J, the gap between germline ends came to 6 bases. The CDR3 loop is CASSYSGRDTQYF. As DNA, the CDR3 is TGTGCCAGCAGTTACTCGGGGAGAGATACGCAGTATTTT.